A selection of T cell receptor beta chains follows, all from one sample in a study of response to subunit inactivated influenza vaccine. TCRdb fed the RT-PCR reads into MiXCR, producing one record per CDR3 protein. This table holds hundreds of thousands of distinct CDR3 sequences, approximately 18% found once. Sequencing was performed on PBMCs from blood, taken roughly 5 days after vaccination. These receptors were collected from a middle-aged man who received an inactivated influenza vaccine. Both conserved end residues are part of each CDR3. Each record gives: J gene, clone size, V gene, D gene, CDR3 DNA, CDR3 protein. D genes are given only for firm matches. Rows may omit the clone size; those that give it use once, few, many or a size class.

TRBJ2-7 NA TRBV20-1 NA TGCAGTGCTAGGGAGACAGGTCCCATGTACGAGCAGTACTTC CSARETGPMYEQYF
TRBJ2-1 many TRBV7-8 TRBD2 TGTGCCAGCAGCCGGACTAGCGGGAGGTACAATGAGCAGTTCTTC CASSRTSGRYNEQFF
TRBJ2-7 NA TRBV18 TRBD2 TGTGCCAGCTCACTAGCGGGACTACCCTACGAGCAGTACTTC CASSLAGLPYEQYF
TRBJ2-1 few TRBV5-4 NA TGTGCCAGCAGCGGCGGGACAGCCACTGGCCTCGGTGAGCAGTTCTTC CASSGGTATGLGEQFF
TRBJ1-4 NA TRBV5-1 NA TGCGCCAGCAGCCCACGGGGAGTTACTGAAAAACTGTTTTTT CASSPRGVTEKLFF
TRBJ1-6 few TRBV6-1 NA TGTGCCAGCATGGGGACCCTAGGACCCCTCCACTTT CASMGTLGPLHF
TRBJ2-7 once TRBV30 TRBD2 TGTGCCTGGAGTAGCGGGGGGGAGGCCCACGAGCAGTACTTC CAWSSGGEAHEQYF
TRBJ2-5 few TRBV7-2 NA TGTGCCAGCAGCTATCTACAAGGATACCAAGAGACCCAGTACTTC CASSYLQGYQETQYF
TRBJ2-3 few TRBV20-1 NA TGCAGTGCTCCCAGAGAGTTCTATGGCGAAGCTACAGATACGCAGTATTTT CSAPREFYGEATDTQYF
TRBJ2-7 many TRBV10-3 TRBD2 TGTGCCATCAGTTATAGCGGGAGGCTCTACGAGCAGTACTTC CAISYSGRLYEQYF
TRBJ1-2 NA TRBV28 NA TGTGCCAAAACAGGGTCCAGCACCTTC CAKTGSSTF
TRBJ2-7 many TRBV7-2 NA TGTGCCAGCAGCTCCACATTTTCCGCGGGTCGCTACGAGCAGTACTTC CASSSTFSAGRYEQYF
TRBJ2-5 few TRBV28 NA TGTGCCAGCAGTGACGCCCGGGCGGGCCTAGAGACCCAGTACTTC CASSDARAGLETQYF
TRBJ2-2 few TRBV12-3/TRBV12-4 TRBD1 TGTGCCAGCAAAGCAGGGGGCACCGGGGAGCTGTTTTTT CASKAGGTGELFF
TRBJ2-5 NA TRBV19 TRBD2 TGTGCCAGTAGTTGGGGGGGAGAGACCCAGTACTTC CASSWGGETQYF
TRBJ1-1 NA TRBV12-3/TRBV12-4 NA TGTGCCAGCAGTTCCCCTGCTTCCCCCACTGAAGCTTTCTTT CASSSPASPTEAFF